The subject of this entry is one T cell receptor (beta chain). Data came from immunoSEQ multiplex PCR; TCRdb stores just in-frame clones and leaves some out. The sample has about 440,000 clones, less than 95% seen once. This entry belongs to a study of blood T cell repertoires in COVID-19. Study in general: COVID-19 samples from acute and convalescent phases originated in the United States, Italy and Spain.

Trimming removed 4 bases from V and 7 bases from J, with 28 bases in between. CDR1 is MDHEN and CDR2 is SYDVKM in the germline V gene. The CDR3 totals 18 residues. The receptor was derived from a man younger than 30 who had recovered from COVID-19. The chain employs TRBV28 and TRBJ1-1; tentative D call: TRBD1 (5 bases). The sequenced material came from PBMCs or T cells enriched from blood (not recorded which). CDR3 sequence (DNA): TGTGCCAGCAGTTCGCTTGGGGATCGCGGGGGTAGAATGTATGAAGCTTTCTTT. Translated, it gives CASSSLGDRGGRMYEAFF.